The 16 T cell receptor beta chains below all came from one sample that was sequenced in a study of healthy donors' naive CD4 and CD8 T cells. A linear amplification protocol produced the TCR libraries from about 450 ng of total RNA. In TCRdb, the reads were re-called with MiXCR into one record per CDR3 protein. The sample has 150,000 to 200,000 distinct CDR3 sequences; 65% to 80% are singletons. Material for sequencing was naive CD4+ and CD8+ T cells sorted from blood, pooled from several donors. The source is a pool of human donors in good health; the sample pools cells from several healthy donors.

This chain connects TRBV6-2 or TRBV6-3 to TRBJ2-7; 7 bases agree with TRBD1. The V segment lost 6 bases and the J segment 3 bases; nucleotides outside the gene matches: 11. The CDR3 extends over 15 amino acids. CDR1 is MNHEY and CDR2 is SVGEGT in the germline V gene. The CDR3 DNA reads as TGTGCCAGCAGGCCTACGACAGGGAGAGGCTACGAGCAGTACTTC. It translates to CASRPTTGRGYEQYF.

The V and J genes are TRBV19 and TRBJ2-1; 14 bases align to TRBD2. The CDR3 is 15 amino acids. CDR1 LNHDA and CDR2 SQIVND come from the germline V gene (reference sequence). V lost 5 bases, J lost 9 bases, and 6 bases stayed unmatched. CDR3 sequence (DNA): TGTGCCAGTAGTCCCGGGACTAGCGGGAGTGGTGAGCAGTTCTTC. Translated, it gives CASSPGTSGSGEQFF.

V usage is TRBV24-1 and J usage is TRBJ1-5; D is unclear. The CDR3 covers 14 residues. Germline V gene sequence: CDR1 KGHDR, CDR2 SFDVKD. Trimming removed 5 bases from V and 2 bases from J, with 9 bases in between. CDR3 sequence (DNA): TGTGCCACCAGTGGGGTGGAGGGCAATCAGCCCCAGCATTTT. Its translation is CATSGVEGNQPQHF.

The V call is TRBV19, the J call TRBJ1-1, with D tentatively TRBD1 (6 bases). Germline CDR1 LNHDA, CDR2 SQIVND (reference sequence). V was shortened by 3 bases and J by 5 bases, with 13 bases between the two germline ends. The CDR3 runs to 14 residues. As DNA, the CDR3 is TGTGCCAGTAGTATGGGTAACAGGGAAACTGAAGCTTTCTTT. It translates to CASSMGNRETEAFF.

This clonotype was detected only a few times. This rearrangement joins TRBV6-2 or TRBV6-3 to TRBJ2-6, with D unclear. Germline V gene data show CDR1 as MNHEY and CDR2 as SVGEGT. Deletions cut 2 bases from V and 0 bases from J, with 5 bases between. CDR3 size: 15 residues. As DNA, the CDR3 is TGTGCCAGCAGTTACAGGAGCTCTGGGGCCAACGTCCTGACTTTC. Its protein is CASSYRSSGANVLTF.

The V and J genes are TRBV6-5 and TRBJ1-2; D is unresolved. CDR1 and CDR2 (germline): MNHEY, SVGAGI. Trimming pared 6 bases from V and 3 bases from J, leaving 23 bases between. The CDR3 length is 17 residues. CDR3 bases: TGTGCCAGCAGCTCCGGCCTCCTCCGGACCCGGGACTATGGCTACACCTTC. Translated: CASSSGLLRTRDYGYTF.

The chain is built from TRBV11-3 and TRBJ2-7, with 11 bases lining up with TRBD2. Germline loops: CDR1 SGHNT, CDR2 YENEEA. V lost 3 bases to trimming and J lost 2 bases; unmatched junction nucleotides: 3. CDR3 length: 15 amino acids. The CDR3 coding sequence is TGTGCCAGCAGCTTCGTGACTAGCGGGACCTACGAGCAGTACTTC. Its protein product is CASSFVTSGTYEQYF.

This clonotype was picked up a small number of times. The V and J genes are TRBV29-1 and TRBJ1-2, with D uncertain. The length of the CDR3 is 10 residues. CDR1 is SQVTM and CDR2 is ANQGSEA in the germline V gene. The germline V and J ends were trimmed by 8 bases and 5 bases, with 9 bases remaining between them. The CDR3 is CSNGDYGYTF. The CDR3 DNA reads as TGCAGCAATGGGGATTATGGCTACACCTTC. Combining the CDR3 with reference TRBV29-1 and TRBJ1-2 gives the whole variable domain SAVISQKPSRDICQRGTSLTIQCQVDSQVTMMFWYRQQPGQSLTLIATANQGSEATYESGFVIDKFPISRPNLTFSTLTVSNMSPEDSSIYLCSNGDYGYTFGSGTRLTVV.

The rearrangement links TRBV6-5 to TRBJ2-7; TRBD2 matches 9 bases. V lost 7 bases to trimming and J lost 4 bases; unmatched junction nucleotides: 5. Germline V gene sequence: CDR1 MNHEY, CDR2 SVGAGI. The CDR3 runs 13 residues. The CDR3 spells CASTALAGYEQYF. Here the CDR3 DNA reads TGTGCCAGCACAGCCCTAGCGGGGTACGAGCAGTACTTC.

This chain links TRBV19 with TRBJ1-3; unclear D gene. From germline, CDR1 is LNHDA and CDR2 SQIVND (reference sequence). Trimming stripped 6 bases from V and 0 bases from J, with 9 bases between. This CDR3 has 14 residues. The CDR3 region has the DNA TGTGCCAGTAGCATGGCCACCTCTGGAAACACCATATATTTT. It specifies CASSMATSGNTIYF.

J is TRBJ2-1 and V is TRBV6-2 or TRBV6-3, with D possibly matching TRBD2 (6 bases). This CDR3 is built from 17 residues. Trimming shortened V by 2 bases and J by 10 bases, and 24 bases separated the two germline ends. Germline V gives CDR1 MNHEY, CDR2 SVGEGT. The CDR3 protein is CASSYRQLRDVEEEQFF. DNA for the CDR3: TGTGCCAGCAGTTACCGGCAGCTGCGGGACGTAGAGGAAGAGCAGTTCTTC.

This clonotype has only one observation. The chain combines TRBV18 with TRBJ1-4; D is ambiguous. Germline V gene data show CDR1 as KGHSH and CDR2 as LQKENI. V was clipped by 2 bases and J by 4 bases, with 8 bases between them. The CDR3 consists of 14 residues. The CDR3 DNA follows: TGTGCCAGCTCACCAATGTGGGTTAATGAAAAACTGTTTTTT. Amino acid sequence: CASSPMWVNEKLFF.

The CDR3 DNA reads as TGTGCCAGCAGTAGATCACGGCTTCAGGACTACGAGCAGTACTTC. This gives the protein CASSRSRLQDYEQYF. This chain connects TRBV27 to TRBJ2-7, with D unresolved. The germline V and J ends were trimmed by 5 bases and 3 bases, with 17 bases remaining between them. Germline V gene data show CDR1 as MNHEY and CDR2 as SMNVEV (reference sequence). This CDR3 region has 15 residues.

The gene calls are TRBV15 and TRBJ2-7, with TRBD1 as a possible D gene (6 bases). The CDR3 runs to 15 residues. The germline V gene has CDR1 LNHNV and CDR2 YYDKDF (reference sequence). Trimming cost V 1 base and J 2 bases, with 12 bases left between them. CDR3 amino acids: CATSRVGDRPYEQYF. In nucleotides, the CDR3 is TGTGCCACCAGCAGAGTAGGAGACAGGCCCTACGAGCAGTACTTC.

The chain combines TRBV30 with TRBJ2-7; D perhaps matches TRBD1 (6 bases). Trimming took 2 bases from V and 5 from J, leaving 13 bases between them. This CDR3 comprises 13 residues. Per germline, CDR1 GTSNPN and CDR2 SVGIG (reference sequence). The CDR3 is CAWSKGVTDEQYF. The CDR3 DNA sequence: TGTGCCTGGAGTAAGGGGGTCACGGACGAGCAGTACTTC.

The chain links TRBV6-5 to TRBJ2-1, with D maybe TRBD1 (6 bases). Trimming cost V 2 bases and J 9 bases, with 14 bases left between them. The CDR3 extends over 14 amino acids. CDR1 MNHEY and CDR2 SVGAGI come from the germline V gene. The CDR3 reads CASSYGGESPEQFF. CDR3 DNA sequence: TGTGCCAGCAGTTACGGGGGCGAATCGCCTGAGCAGTTCTTC.